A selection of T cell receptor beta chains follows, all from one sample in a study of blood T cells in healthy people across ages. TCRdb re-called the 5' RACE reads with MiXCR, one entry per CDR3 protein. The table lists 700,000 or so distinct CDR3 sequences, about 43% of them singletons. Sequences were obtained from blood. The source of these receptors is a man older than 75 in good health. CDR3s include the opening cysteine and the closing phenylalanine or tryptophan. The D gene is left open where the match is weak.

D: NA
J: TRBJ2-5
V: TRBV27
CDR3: CASSSSGVSGPKQYF

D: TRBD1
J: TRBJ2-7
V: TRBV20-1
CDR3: CSARDPGGNPTTQYF

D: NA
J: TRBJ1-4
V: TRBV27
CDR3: CASSLGDGTNEKLFF

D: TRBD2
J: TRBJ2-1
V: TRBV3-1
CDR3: CASSQAPSGDNEQFF

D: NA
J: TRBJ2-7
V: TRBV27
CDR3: CASSFGPWSYEQYF

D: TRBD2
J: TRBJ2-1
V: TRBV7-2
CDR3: CAAALAGSSYNEQFF

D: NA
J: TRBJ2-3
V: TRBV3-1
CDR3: CDSSQRDKGTDTQYF

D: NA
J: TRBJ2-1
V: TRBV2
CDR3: CASQGYSYNEQFF

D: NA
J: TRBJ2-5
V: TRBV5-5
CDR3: CASSQGGGRQETQYF

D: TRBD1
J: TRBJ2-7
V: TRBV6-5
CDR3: CASSSPGQRYEQYF

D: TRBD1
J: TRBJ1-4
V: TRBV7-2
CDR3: CASSLAGTAKNEKLFF

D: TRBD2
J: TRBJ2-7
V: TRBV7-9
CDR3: CASSLVRRGSEQYF

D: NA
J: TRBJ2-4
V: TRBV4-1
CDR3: CASSQDRNRDIQYF

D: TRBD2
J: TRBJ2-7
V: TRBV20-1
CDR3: CSAGSTSGDYEQYF

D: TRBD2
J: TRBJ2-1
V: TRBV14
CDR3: CASSQGGLAGVPGIQFF

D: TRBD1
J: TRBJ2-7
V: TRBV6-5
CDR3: CASGRGNEQYF

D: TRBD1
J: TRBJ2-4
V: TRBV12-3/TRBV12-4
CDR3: CASSSRGRDHIQYF

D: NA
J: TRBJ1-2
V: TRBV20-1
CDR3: CSAGDLQVGYTF

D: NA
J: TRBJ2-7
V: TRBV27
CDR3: CASSLSWLELYEQYF

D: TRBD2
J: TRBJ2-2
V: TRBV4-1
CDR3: CASSGASGPNTGELFF

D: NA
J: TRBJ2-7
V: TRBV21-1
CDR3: CASTLALHLYEQYF

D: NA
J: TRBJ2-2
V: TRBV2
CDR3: CASSGRRAKLANTGELFF